The clone carrying this T cell receptor (beta chain) has more than one count but fewer than ten. Its antigen is as yet unknown. The data belong to a study of post-analysis software for immune sequencing data. About the study: Disease courses included relapsing-remitting, secondary progressive and progressive-relapsing multiple sclerosis.

Deletions cut 9 bases from V and 1 base from J, with 13 bases between. The CDR3 totals 14 residues. From germline, CDR1 is PRHDT and CDR2 FYEKMQ (reference sequence). Study results and limitations: Five or six TRBV segments, including TRBV5-6, TRBV5-1 and TRBV20-1, were more frequent in patients than controls.

Presence of unique molecular identifiers characterized the TCR beta cDNA libraries. Via MiXCR, TCRdb re-called the PCR reads, giving one row per CDR3 protein. The repertoire holds 380,000 or so distinct CDR3 sequences, about a third seen once, with around an eighth in the top ten. This receptor was obtained from a girl aged 5-17 years with multiple sclerosis. The sequenced sample was blood. The chain couples TRBV13 to TRBJ2-4; D is unresolved. This CDR3 is CASRRGAAKNIQYF. The DNA for the CDR3 is TGTGCCAGTCGAAGAGGTGCGGCCAAAAACATTCAGTACTTC.